These 2 T cell receptor beta chains share one sample of origin, sequenced in a study of blood T cells in healthy people across ages (dated by TCRdb to the mid-2010s). Libraries came from 5' RACE. Instrument on record: Illumina HiSeq 2500. The second PCR ran for roughly 7 to 11 cycles and used a J-beta primer mix along with a sample-barcoded 5' primer. TCRdb trimmed public reads at Q25 via fastp, called clones via MiXCR and kept in-frame beta chains. Rows with one shared CDR3 protein collapse into an entry with the most common genes and DNA. The sample table shows about 1.6 million distinct CDR3 sequences, and roughly a third are seen once. Of the sample, approximately 10% is held by the ten largest clones. The specimen was blood. These receptors were collected from a woman under 40 in good health.

Many counts were recorded for this clonotype. The V gene is TRBV6-2 or TRBV6-3, the J gene TRBJ1-1; 7 bases map to TRBD1. The germline V gene has CDR1 MNHEY and CDR2 SVGEGT. V lost 8 bases, J lost 0 bases, and 0 bases stayed unmatched. The CDR3 spans 12 residues. CDR3 loop: CASGTVNTEAFF. In DNA form, the CDR3 reads TGTGCCAGCGGGACAGTGAACACTGAAGCTTTCTTT.

The J gene is TRBJ2-5, the V gene TRBV20-1; 10 nucleotides match TRBD2. The CDR3 sequence is 18 residues long. The germline gives CDR1 DFQATT, CDR2 SNEGSKA (reference sequence). V lost 0 bases to trimming and J lost 3 bases; unmatched junction nucleotides: 13. CDR3 DNA: TGCAGTGCTAGAGATGATCTAGCGGGGGAGATAGATGAAGAGACCCAGTACTTC. This sequence encodes CSARDDLAGEIDEETQYF.